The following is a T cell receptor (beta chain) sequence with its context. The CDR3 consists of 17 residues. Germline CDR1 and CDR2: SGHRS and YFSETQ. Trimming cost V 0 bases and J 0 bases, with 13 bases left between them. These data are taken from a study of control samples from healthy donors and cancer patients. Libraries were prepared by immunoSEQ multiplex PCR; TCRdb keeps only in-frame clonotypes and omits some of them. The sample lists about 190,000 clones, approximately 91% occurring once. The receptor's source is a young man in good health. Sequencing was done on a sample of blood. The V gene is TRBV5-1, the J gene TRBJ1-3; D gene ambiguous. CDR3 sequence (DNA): TGCGCCAGCAGCTTGGATGGACGGCAAAACTCTGGAAACACCATATATTTT. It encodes CASSLDGRQNSGNTIYF.